Described below is a single TCR beta chain sequence and its context. Its antigen is still unknown. This sample is part of a study of T-cell reconstitution after alpha-beta-depleted transplantation in children. The study's findings and limits: Alpha-beta T cells about two months after transplant reportedly derived from several hundred expanded graft clones. T-cell numbers and diversity one year post-transplant derived largely from freshly generated T cells.

During its preparation, the TCRbeta library received unique molecular identifiers. From the PCR reads, TCRdb called clonotypes with MiXCR, one entry per CDR3 protein. This sample carries about 78,000 distinct CDR3 sequences, roughly 13% of them seen once, and the ten largest clones take 27%. The specimen was PBMCs, mostly from graft donor cells, collected 180 days after TCRalphabeta/CD19-depleted stem cell transplant. This clonotype was sampled from a male patient aged 2 to 9 who had a stem cell transplant for acute lymphoblastic leukemia, so the T cells may come from the graft donor.

CDR3 amino acids: CASSLRTSGYKETQYF. CDR3 DNA sequence: TGCGCCAGCAGCTTGAGGACTAGCGGGTATAAAGAGACCCAGTACTTC. The chain joins TRBV5-1 to TRBJ2-5; 11 nucleotides agree with TRBD2. The CDR3 loop spans 16 amino acids. Germline V lookup: CDR1 SGHRS, CDR2 YFSETQ. The ends lost 1 base at V and 3 bases at J; junction bases unmatched: 5.